What follows are 29 T cell receptor beta chains derived from one specimen sequenced in a study of cytomegalovirus exposure and HLA in healthy donors. Generated by immunoSEQ multiplex PCR, the TCRdb table keeps only in-frame clones and is missing some. The data show some 50,000 clones, just over 90% seen once. The sample was PBMCs. Every receptor here comes from a woman aged 18-30 years in good health and CMV-seronegative.

This clone was seen just once. The V call is TRBV29-1, the J call TRBJ2-1; 9 nucleotides line up with TRBD1. Germline V gives CDR1 SQVTM, CDR2 ANQGSEA. CDR3 length: 15 residues. V lost 3 bases and J lost 4; bases outside the gene matches: 7. The CDR3 region is CSVEPRTGEYNEQFF. The CDR3 DNA follows: TGCAGCGTTGAGCCGAGGACAGGGGAGTACAATGAGCAGTTCTTC.

The chain is built from TRBV7-2 and TRBJ2-5; 9 nucleotides align to TRBD2. Germline CDR1 and CDR2: SGHTA and FQGNSA. The CDR3 is 19 residues long. With 0 bases clipped from V and 1 base from J, the junction kept 12 bases outside the gene matches. In DNA, the CDR3 is TGTGCCAGCAGCTTAGCAGGCCAAGGAGCGGGGGGATTCCAAGAGACCCAGTACTTC. Amino acid sequence: CASSLAGQGAGGFQETQYF.

This sequence joins TRBV5-6 and TRBJ1-1; D is perhaps TRBD1 (5 bases). The CDR3 contains 16 residues. The germline CDR1 and CDR2 sequences are SGHDT and YYEEEE. Between the trimmed V and J ends, which lost 4 bases and 1 base, there was a span of 17 bases. CDR3: CASSLAGGSGNTEAFF. DNA for the CDR3: TGTGCCAGCAGCCTGGCCGGGGGGTCGGGGAACACTGAAGCTTTCTTT.

The gene calls are TRBV7-8 and TRBJ1-2; 9 bases agree with TRBD1. The CDR3 loop spans 15 amino acids. Trimming took 5 bases from V and 4 from J; bases not matched to a gene: 8. Germline values: CDR1 SGHVS, CDR2 FQNEAQ. For the CDR3, the DNA is TGTGCCAGCAGCCCCTCGGGACAGGGTAGCTATGGCTACACCTTC. Protein: CASSPSGQGSYGYTF.

The V call is TRBV29-1, the J call TRBJ1-1, with D hard to call. The CDR3 covers 11 residues. The germline V gene encodes CDR1 SQVTM and CDR2 ANQGSEA. V lost 7 bases and J 5 bases, leaving 11 bases between the germline ends. CDR3 region: CSGREWTEAFF. CDR3 sequence (DNA): TGCAGCGGGAGGGAGTGGACTGAAGCTTTCTTT.

This chain connects TRBV7-6 to TRBJ2-3, with TRBD2 as a possible D gene (5 bases). V lost 1 base and J 4 bases, leaving 18 bases between the germline ends. Germline V gives CDR1 SGHVS, CDR2 FNYEAQ. The CDR3 covers 17 residues. The CDR3 DNA sequence: TGTGCCAGCAGCTTAGGGGATCGGGGAATCGCGGCAGATACGCAGTATTTT. Translation gives CASSLGDRGIAADTQYF.

The chain has TRBV2 and TRBJ1-1, with D perhaps matching TRBD1 (6 bases). The CDR3 sequence is 15 residues long. Germline CDR1 SNHLY, CDR2 FYNNEI. V was clipped by 6 bases and J by 0 bases, with 14 bases between them. DNA of the CDR3: TGTGCCAGCAGGCGCAGGGGAGCGATGAACACTGAAGCTTTCTTT. Protein product: CASRRRGAMNTEAFF.

The chain has TRBV7-9 and TRBJ1-2; D perhaps matches TRBD1 (6 bases). In germline, CDR1 is SEHNR, CDR2 FQNEAQ (reference sequence). This CDR3 has 17 amino acids. Trimming stripped 1 base from V and 6 bases from J, with 21 bases between. CDR3 residues: CASSLGGPGGGADGYTF. The DNA of the CDR3 is TGTGCCAGCAGCTTAGGAGGGCCCGGCGGGGGCGCTGATGGCTACACCTTC. Supplemented by reference TRBV7-9 and TRBJ1-2, the full variable domain reads DTGVSQNPRHKITKRGQNVTFRCDPISEHNRLYWYRQTLGQGPEFLTYFQNEAQLEKSRLLSDRFSAERPKGSFSTLEIQRTEQGDSAMYLCASSLGGPGGGADGYTFGSGTRLTVV.

V usage is TRBV19 and J usage is TRBJ2-7, with 7 bases aligning to TRBD2. V was clipped by 5 bases and J by 4 bases; unmatched bases: 5. The germline CDR1 and CDR2 sequences are LNHDA and SQIVND (reference sequence). The CDR3 runs to 13 residues. CDR3 amino acids: CASSAGLVYEQYF. CDR3 sequence (DNA): TGTGCCAGTAGTGCAGGACTAGTTTACGAGCAGTACTTC.

The rearrangement uses TRBV29-1 and TRBJ2-2, with TRBD2 matching over 12 bases. The CDR3 loop spans 15 amino acids. The germline CDR1 and CDR2 sequences are SQVTM and ANQGSEA. V gave up 7 bases and J gave up 6 bases; unmatched junction bases: 9. The CDR3 DNA sequence: TGCAGCGGGCGACTAGCGGGAGACTGGGCCGGGGAGCTGTTTTTT. Its translation: CSGRLAGDWAGELFF.

This chain joins TRBV6-5 and TRBJ2-5, with 10 bases matching TRBD1. Germline assignment: CDR1 MNHEY and CDR2 SVGAGI. The length of the CDR3 is 14 residues. V shed 4 bases, J shed 7 bases, and the junction held 6 bases outside the gene matches. The CDR3 DNA is TGTGCCAGCAGTTCCGACAGGGGGCTTGGGACCCAGTACTTC. This encodes CASSSDRGLGTQYF.

The rearrangement joins TRBV15 to TRBJ2-5; 11 bases fit TRBD2. Trimming took 0 bases from V and 4 from J; bases not matched to a gene: 4. The CDR3 runs 16 residues. Germline CDR1 and CDR2: LNHNV and YYDKDF (reference sequence). CDR3 sequence: CATSRDAGTSGETQYF. The CDR3 bases are TGTGCCACCAGCAGAGACGCCGGGACTAGCGGAGAGACCCAGTACTTC.

The chain recombines TRBV9 with TRBJ2-5; 8 bases agree with TRBD2. V lost 0 bases, J lost 5 bases, and 3 bases stayed unmatched. CDR3 size: 14 residues. Germline V gene data show CDR1 as SGDLS and CDR2 as YYNGEE. CDR3 region: CASSVESGGETQYF. The DNA of the CDR3 is TGTGCCAGCAGCGTAGAAAGCGGGGGCGAGACCCAGTACTTC.

The rearrangement uses TRBV9 and TRBJ2-5, with a tentative D call TRBD1 (6 bases). The ends were cut back, 1 base at V and 2 bases at J, with 9 bases in the middle. Germline-derived CDR1 and CDR2 are SGDLS and YYNGEE. The CDR3 is 14 amino acids. The CDR3 sequence: CASSVWGQQETQYF. The CDR3 nucleotides read TGTGCCAGCAGCGTATGGGGGCAGCAAGAGACCCAGTACTTC.

V usage is TRBV29-1 and J usage is TRBJ2-3; 9 bases agree with TRBD1. Germline V gene lookup returns CDR1 SQVTM and CDR2 ANQGSEA. This CDR3 contains 15 residues. Trimming took 0 bases from V and 6 from J; bases not matched to a gene: 7. CDR3 nucleotides: TGCAGCGTTGAAGAAGGGGACAGGGAGTCGGATACGCAGTATTTT. Translating it yields CSVEEGDRESDTQYF.

V gene TRBV7-2 combines with J gene TRBJ1-5, with 8 positions matching TRBD1. The germline V gene encodes CDR1 SGHTA and CDR2 FQGNSA. Trimming cost V 4 bases and J 7 bases; bases outside gene matches: 6. CDR3 size: 14 residues. CDR3 loop: CASSSDRGGQPQHF. DNA of the CDR3: TGTGCCAGCAGCTCCGACAGGGGCGGCCAGCCCCAGCATTTT.

Here the CDR3 DNA reads TGTGCCTGGAGTCGACAGGGCCCCACTGAAGCTTTCTTT. Residues: CAWSRQGPTEAFF. The chain recombines TRBV30 with TRBJ1-1; the match to TRBD1 covers 7 bases. This CDR3 contains 13 residues. The germline V gene has CDR1 GTSNPN and CDR2 SVGIG (reference sequence). The J segment lost 4 bases and the V segment lost 2 bases, leaving 4 bases of the junction unmatched.

Written as DNA, the CDR3 is TGCGCCAGCAGCGCGGGACAGGGGGGTGCCACTGAAGCTTTCTTT. Residues: CASSAGQGGATEAFF. This chain uses TRBV5-1 with TRBJ1-1; 11 bases align to TRBD1. Germline V gene sequence: CDR1 SGHRS, CDR2 YFSETQ. CDR3 length equals 15 residues. The trim removed 4 bases at V and 4 bases at J, leaving 6 bases unmatched.

The V and J genes are TRBV18 and TRBJ2-2; D uncertain. The V gene's germline CDR1 is KGHSH and CDR2 LQKENI. V shed 0 bases and J shed 2 bases, with 7 bases lying between them. The CDR3 spans 15 residues. The DNA for the CDR3 is TGTGCCAGCTCACCACCGACGGGTAACACCGGGGAGCTGTTTTTT. As protein: CASSPPTGNTGELFF. Complete variable domain (other parts from reference TRBV18 and TRBJ2-2): NAGVMQNPRHLVRRRGQEARLRCSPMKGHSHVYWYRQLPEEGLKFMVYLQKENIIDESGMPKERFSAEFPKEGPSILRIQQVVRGDSAAYFCASSPPTGNTGELFFGEGSRLTVL.

The CDR3 spells CASSLEPSGQATNEKLFF. CDR3 sequence (DNA): TGTGCCAGCAGCTTAGAACCCTCAGGACAGGCAACTAATGAAAAACTGTTTTTT. The chain couples TRBV7-6 to TRBJ1-4; 7 nucleotides align to TRBD1. This CDR3 has 18 residues. The germline V gene has CDR1 SGHVS and CDR2 FNYEAQ. V shed 1 base, J shed 0 bases, and the junction held 8 bases outside the gene matches.

The chain recombines TRBV7-6 with TRBJ2-3; 8 bases agree with TRBD1. This CDR3 contains 16 residues. The germline CDR1 and CDR2 sequences are SGHVS and FNYEAQ. The V gene end was trimmed by 5 bases and the J gene end by 0 bases; junction bases not matched to a gene: 7. CDR3 DNA: TGTGCCAGCAGCCGAGAGCAGGGGGCTAGCACAGATACGCAGTATTTT. Translating it yields CASSREQGASTDTQYF. Filled out from reference TRBV7-6 and TRBJ2-3, the complete variable domain reads GAGVSQSPRYKVTKRGQDVALRCDPISGHVSLYWYRQALGQGPEFLTYFNYEAQQDKSGLPNDRFSAERPEGSISTLTIQRTEQRDSAMYRCASSREQGASTDTQYFGPGTRLTVL.

The CDR3 loop is CASSAYTTINYGYTF. The CDR3 DNA follows: TGTGCCAGCAGCGCGTACACCACTATTAACTATGGCTACACCTTC. This chain uses TRBV9 with TRBJ1-2, with D unresolved. CDR1 is SGDLS and CDR2 is YYNGEE in the germline V gene. With 3 bases removed from V and 1 base from J, the gap between germline ends came to 13 bases. The CDR3 contains 15 residues. The full variable domain, its missing parts supplied by reference TRBV9 and TRBJ1-2, is DSGVTQTPKHLITATGQRVTLRCSPRSGDLSVYWYQQSLDQGLQFLIQYYNGEERAKGNILERFSAQQFPDLHSELNLSSLELGDSALYFCASSAYTTINYGYTFGSGTRLTVV.

The J gene is TRBJ1-1, the V gene TRBV7-3; D possibly corresponds to TRBD1 (6 bases). The CDR3 contains 15 residues. The germline V gene has CDR1 SGHTA and CDR2 FQGTGA. V lost 4 bases to trimming and J lost 0 bases, with 12 bases between them. In DNA, the CDR3 is TGTGCCAGCAGCTCCCACGCAGGGGTGAACACTGAAGCTTTCTTT. It is translated as CASSSHAGVNTEAFF.

The V gene is TRBV7-2, the J gene TRBJ2-3; 7 bases fit TRBD2. Germline CDR1 and CDR2: SGHTA and FQGNSA. The CDR3 contains 17 residues. The J segment lost 6 bases and the V segment lost 5 bases, leaving 17 bases of the junction unmatched. CDR3 bases: TGTGCCAGCAGCGTCAGCGGGGCGATGGCCCGGGTGGATACGCAGTATTTT. Its translation: CASSVSGAMARVDTQYF. The full variable domain, completed using reference TRBV7-2 and TRBJ2-3, is GAGVSQSPSNKVTEKGKDVELRCDPISGHTALYWYRQSLGQGLEFLIYFQGNSAPDKSGLPSDRFSAERTGGSVSTLTIQRTQQEDSAVYLCASSVSGAMARVDTQYFGPGTRLTVL.

The chain combines TRBV5-4 with TRBJ1-2, with D possibly matching TRBD1 (6 bases). The germline gives CDR1 SGHNT, CDR2 YYREEE (reference sequence). The CDR3 covers 14 residues. V lost 2 bases, J lost 7 bases, and 15 bases lay in between. As DNA, the CDR3 is TGTGCCAGCAGCTTCCCGGCGGGGGCCGGTGGCTACACCTTC. Protein sequence: CASSFPAGAGGYTF.

This chain links TRBV5-1 with TRBJ2-1; 9 nucleotides line up with TRBD1. Germline V CDR1 and CDR2: SGHRS, YFSETQ. This CDR3 comprises 14 residues. The J segment lost 7 bases and the V segment lost 3 bases, leaving 5 bases of the junction unmatched. The CDR3 DNA is TGCGCCAGCAGCTGGAAGACAGGGGGTAATGAGCAGTTCTTC. It encodes CASSWKTGGNEQFF.

The CDR3 reads CASSVAAGSYNEQFF. The CDR3 DNA follows: TGTGCCAGCAGTGTAGCGGCCGGGTCCTACAATGAGCAGTTCTTC. The rearrangement uses TRBV2 and TRBJ2-1, with D maybe TRBD2 (6 bases). The CDR3 extends over 15 amino acids. Germline assignment: CDR1 SNHLY and CDR2 FYNNEI. V was clipped by 4 bases and J by 1 base, with 11 bases between them.

J is TRBJ2-1 and V is TRBV18; 9 bases line up with TRBD2. After removal of 6 bases from V and 5 bases from J, the junction contained 5 bases not matched to a gene. The CDR3 length is 14 residues. The germline gives CDR1 KGHSH, CDR2 LQKENI. Written as DNA, the CDR3 is TGTGCCAGCTCGTCGGCGGGGGGGGACAATGAGCAGTTCTTC. It codes for CASSSAGGDNEQFF.

This rearrangement joins TRBV10-3 to TRBJ1-1; D is uncertain. CDR3 length: 13 amino acids. V gave up 4 bases and J gave up 4 bases, with 10 bases separating them. The V gene's germline CDR1 is ENHRY and CDR2 SYGVKD. The CDR3, as DNA: TGTGCCATCAGTGCCCGGGAGACCACTGAAGCTTTCTTT. This sequence encodes CAISARETTEAFF.